The present T cell receptor (beta chain) was sequenced within a study of esophageal squamous cell carcinoma under preoperative chemotherapy. Overall study: Both tumor-infiltrating lymphocytes and peripheral blood T cells were profiled. Study-wide points: Peripheral T cells migrating into the tumor appeared to partly supply post-treatment tumor-infiltrating lymphocytes.

TCRdb reprocessed the PCR reads with MiXCR, giving one entry per CDR3 protein. The profile shows roughly 30,000 distinct CDR3 sequences, roughly half of them singletons. This clonotype occurred many times. The target antigen is unknown. The time point: before preoperative PTX-NDP chemotherapy. Paclitaxel-nedaplatin chemotherapy was given to patients ahead of their surgery. Sampling was conducted from a patient given preoperative chemotherapy. This clonotype originated in a human donor with esophageal squamous cell carcinoma. The donor label of this sample is uncertain.

The chain's CDR3 is CASSRNQGDGADTQYF. The DNA for the CDR3 is TGTGCCAGCAGTCGCAACCAGGGGGACGGGGCAGATACGCAGTATTTT. The rearrangement uses TRBV6-5 and TRBJ2-3, with 7 bases aligning to TRBD1. The junction had 12 bases not matched to a gene; V was cut back by 5 bases and J by 4 bases. The CDR3 is 16 amino acids. Germline assignment: CDR1 MNHEY and CDR2 SVGAGI.